One and the same sample provided the 10 T cell receptor beta chains below, sequenced in a study of T cells after posttransplantation cyclophosphamide. Sequencing was performed with immunoSEQ multiplex PCR; in TCRdb, only in-frame clones are kept and a portion is missing. The sample records 35,000 to 40,000 clones, just under 80% being singletons. Treatment was busulfan-fludarabine conditioning, a marrow graft, and cyclophosphamide on days +3 and +4. Sequencing was performed on CD4+ T cells sorted from blood, taken just over 1,900 days after a stem cell transplant with posttransplant cyclophosphamide. The receptors shown here come from a female patient in her 40s who received an allogeneic stem cell transplant from a related donor, was CMV-positive, and had no GVHD. A subset of T cells may come from the graft donor.

This chain connects TRBV5-6 to TRBJ1-2; D might be TRBD1 (5 bases). This CDR3 comprises 13 residues. V was clipped by 6 bases and J by 8 bases, with 17 bases between them. Germline values: CDR1 SGHDT, CDR2 YYEEEE. The CDR3 bases are TGTGCCAGCAACTGGTGGCAGGGAGGAGGCTACACCTTC. Translating gives CASNWWQGGGYTF.

A remark on this clone: At one end, the junction sequence differs from germline, possibly due to a read error. V and J are TRBV6-1 and TRBJ1-2, with D tentatively TRBD1 (6 bases). The germline CDR1 and CDR2 sequences are MNHNS and SASEGT. The CDR3 totals 13 residues. CDR3 loop: CASHFGGAISPLF. DNA for the CDR3: TGTGCCAGCCATTTTGGGGGGGCGATCTCCCCACTCTTC.

This chain links TRBV10-3 with TRBJ2-2, with 10 bases that match TRBD1. CDR3 length: 15 amino acids. CDR1 and CDR2 (germline): ENHRY, SYGVKD. The J segment lost 6 bases and the V segment lost 3 bases, leaving 4 bases of the junction unmatched. The CDR3, as DNA: TGTGCCATCAGTGACCGGACAGGGGGTCCCGGGGAGCTGTTTTTT. It yields the protein CAISDRTGGPGELFF.

This clone was found a few times. V gene TRBV6-1 combines with J gene TRBJ2-7; 7 bases line up with TRBD1. The junction had 6 bases not matched to a gene; V was cut back by 7 bases and J by 3 bases. This CDR3 spans 13 amino acids. Germline CDR1 reads MNHNS; CDR2 reads SASEGT. This chain's CDR3 is CASIGTAFYEQYF. The CDR3 nucleotides are TGTGCCAGCATCGGGACAGCCTTCTACGAGCAGTACTTC.

The V call is TRBV19, the J call TRBJ2-2, with TRBD2 matching over 11 bases. Trimming at V came to 8 bases and at J to 5 bases, leaving 4 bases not matched to a gene. The CDR3 contains 14 residues. Germline CDR1 LNHDA, CDR2 SQIVND (reference sequence). Here the CDR3 reads CASWLAGGTGELFF. The CDR3 nucleotides are TGTGCCAGTTGGCTAGCGGGGGGAACCGGGGAGCTGTTTTTT.

V usage is TRBV5-1 and J usage is TRBJ2-7, with 8 bases lining up with TRBD1. There are 13 residues in the CDR3. Germline CDR1 reads SGHRS; CDR2 reads YFSETQ. The J segment lost 4 bases and the V segment lost 4 bases, leaving 4 bases of the junction unmatched. The DNA of the CDR3 is TGCGCCAGCAGCCCCCAGGGGGCGTACGAGCAGTACTTC. It encodes CASSPQGAYEQYF.

V usage is TRBV5-1 and J usage is TRBJ1-1; tentative D call: TRBD1 (6 bases). Deletions cut 4 bases from V and 1 base from J, with 11 bases between. Germline CDR1 SGHRS, CDR2 YFSETQ. The CDR3 sequence is 14 residues long. Here the CDR3 DNA reads TGCGCCAGCAGCCTAACGGGACAGAACACTGAAGCTTTCTTT. It encodes CASSLTGQNTEAFF.

This chain joins TRBV29-1 and TRBJ2-1, with TRBD2 matching over 14 bases. The CDR3 spans 14 residues. The J segment lost 10 bases and the V segment lost 7 bases, leaving 9 bases of the junction unmatched. Germline V CDR1 and CDR2: SQVTM, ANQGSEA. The CDR3 region is CSGTTSGGVGEQFF. The CDR3 coding sequence is TGCAGCGGTACGACTAGCGGGGGGGTGGGGGAGCAGTTCTTC.

The rearrangement uses TRBV12-2 and TRBJ1-5; TRBD1, the D gene given by the table, was not confirmed from the DNA. TRBV12-2 counts as a pseudogene. CDR3 length equals 18 residues. DNA of the CDR3: TGTGCAAGTCGCTTAGCGCCACGCAGGTACCAGGACAATCAGCCCCAGCATTTT. Its protein product is CASRLAPRRYQDNQPQHF.

This sequence joins TRBV6-5 and TRBJ1-2; 9 bases map to TRBD1. With V trimmed by 6 bases and J by 8 bases, 7 bases remained unmatched. Germline V gene data show CDR1 as MNHEY and CDR2 as SVGAGI. CDR3 length: 13 amino acids. CDR3 sequence: CASRGQGAIGYTF. In nucleotides, the CDR3 is TGTGCCAGCAGGGGACAGGGTGCGATCGGCTACACCTTC.